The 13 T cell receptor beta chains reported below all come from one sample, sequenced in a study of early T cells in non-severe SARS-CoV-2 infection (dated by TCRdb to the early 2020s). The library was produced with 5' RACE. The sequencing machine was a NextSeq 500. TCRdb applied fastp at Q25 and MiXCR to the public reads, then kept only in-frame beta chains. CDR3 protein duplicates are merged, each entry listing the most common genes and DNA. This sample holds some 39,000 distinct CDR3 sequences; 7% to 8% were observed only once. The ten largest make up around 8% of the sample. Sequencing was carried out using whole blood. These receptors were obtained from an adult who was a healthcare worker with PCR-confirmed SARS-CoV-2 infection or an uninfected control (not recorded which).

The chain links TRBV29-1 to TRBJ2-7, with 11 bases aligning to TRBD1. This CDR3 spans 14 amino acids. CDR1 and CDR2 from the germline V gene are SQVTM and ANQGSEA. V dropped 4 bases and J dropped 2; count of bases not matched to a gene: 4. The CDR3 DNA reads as TGCAGCGTTGGGGGACAGGGGGTTACCTACGAGCAGTACTTC. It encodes CSVGGQGVTYEQYF.

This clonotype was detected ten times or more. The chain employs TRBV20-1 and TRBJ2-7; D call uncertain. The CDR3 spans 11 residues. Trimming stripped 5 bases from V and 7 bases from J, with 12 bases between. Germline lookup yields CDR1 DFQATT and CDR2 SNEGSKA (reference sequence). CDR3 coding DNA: TGCAGTGCTGAGAAACGTGGGGAGCAGTACTTC. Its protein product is CSAEKRGEQYF.

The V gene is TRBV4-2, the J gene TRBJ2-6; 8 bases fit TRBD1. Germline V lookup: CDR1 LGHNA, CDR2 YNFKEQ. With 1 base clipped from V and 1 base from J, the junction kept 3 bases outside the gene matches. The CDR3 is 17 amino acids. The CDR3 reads CASSQGQGRSGANVLTF. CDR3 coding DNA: TGTGCCAGCAGCCAAGGACAGGGGCGTTCTGGGGCCAACGTCCTGACTTTC.

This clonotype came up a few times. The CDR3 spells CASRPLGGAAQPQHF. The CDR3 coding sequence is TGTGCCAGCAGACCTTTAGGAGGGGCGGCTCAGCCCCAGCATTTT. The chain carries TRBV7-9 and TRBJ1-5; possibly TRBD1 for D (5 bases). Trimming took off 6 bases at V and 6 bases at J, with 18 bases between the two ends. CDR1 is SEHNR, CDR2 FQNEAQ, per germline (reference sequence). CDR3 length equals 15 residues.

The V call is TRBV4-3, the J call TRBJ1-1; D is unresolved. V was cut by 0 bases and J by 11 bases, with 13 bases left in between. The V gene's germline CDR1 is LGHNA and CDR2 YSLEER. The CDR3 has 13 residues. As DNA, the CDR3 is TGCGCCAGCAGCCAAGATCTAAGTAGGGTCGCTTTCTTT. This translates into CASSQDLSRVAFF.

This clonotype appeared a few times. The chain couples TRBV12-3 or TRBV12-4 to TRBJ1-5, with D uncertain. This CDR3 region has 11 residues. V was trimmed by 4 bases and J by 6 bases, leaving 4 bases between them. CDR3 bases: TGTGCCAGCAGTTCAGCTCAGCCCCAGCATTTT. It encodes CASSSAQPQHF.

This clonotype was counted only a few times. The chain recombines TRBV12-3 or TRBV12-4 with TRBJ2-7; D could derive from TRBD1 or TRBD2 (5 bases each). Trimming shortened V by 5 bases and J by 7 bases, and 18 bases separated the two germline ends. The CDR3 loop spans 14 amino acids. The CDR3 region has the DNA TGTGCCAGCAGTCCCTCGGGGACCCTAGGGGAGCAGTACTTC. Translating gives CASSPSGTLGEQYF.

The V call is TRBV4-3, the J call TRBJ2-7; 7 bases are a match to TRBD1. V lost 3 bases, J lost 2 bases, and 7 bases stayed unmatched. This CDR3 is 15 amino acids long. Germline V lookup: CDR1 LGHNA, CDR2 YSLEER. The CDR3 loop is CASSQGFGTAYEQYF. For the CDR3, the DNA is TGCGCCAGCAGCCAGGGGTTCGGGACAGCCTACGAGCAGTACTTC.

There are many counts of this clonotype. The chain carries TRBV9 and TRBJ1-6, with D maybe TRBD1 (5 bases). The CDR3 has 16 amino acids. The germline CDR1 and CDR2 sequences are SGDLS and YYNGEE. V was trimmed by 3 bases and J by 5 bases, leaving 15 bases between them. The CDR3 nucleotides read TGTGCCAGCAGCGCGACCAGGGCGATCGATAATTCACCCCTCCACTTT. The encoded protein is CASSATRAIDNSPLHF.

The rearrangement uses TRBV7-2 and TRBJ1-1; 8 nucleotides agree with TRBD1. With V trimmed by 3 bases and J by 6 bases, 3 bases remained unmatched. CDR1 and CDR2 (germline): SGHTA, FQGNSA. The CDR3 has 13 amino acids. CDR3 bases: TGTGCCAGCAGCTTCGGGACAGGTTCTGAAGCTTTCTTT. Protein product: CASSFGTGSEAFF.

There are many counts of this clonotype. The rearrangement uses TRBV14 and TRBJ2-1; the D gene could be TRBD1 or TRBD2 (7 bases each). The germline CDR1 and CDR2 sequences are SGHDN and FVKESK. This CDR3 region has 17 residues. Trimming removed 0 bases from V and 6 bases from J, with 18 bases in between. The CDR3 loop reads CASSQEILRGTVNEQFF. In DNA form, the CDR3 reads TGTGCCAGCAGCCAAGAGATCCTGCGGGGGACAGTCAATGAGCAGTTCTTC.

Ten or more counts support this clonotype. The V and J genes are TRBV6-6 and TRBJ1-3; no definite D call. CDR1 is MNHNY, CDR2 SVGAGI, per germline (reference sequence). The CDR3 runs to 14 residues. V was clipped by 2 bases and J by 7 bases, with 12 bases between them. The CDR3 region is CASSYKFESNTIYF. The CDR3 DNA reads TGTGCCAGCAGTTACAAGTTTGAGTCGAACACCATATATTTT.

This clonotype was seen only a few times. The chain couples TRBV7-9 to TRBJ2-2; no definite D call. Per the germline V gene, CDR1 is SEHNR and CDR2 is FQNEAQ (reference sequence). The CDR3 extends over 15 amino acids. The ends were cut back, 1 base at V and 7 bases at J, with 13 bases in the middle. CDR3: CASSLVGALNGELFF. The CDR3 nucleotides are TGTGCCAGCAGCTTAGTCGGTGCTTTGAACGGGGAGCTGTTTTTT. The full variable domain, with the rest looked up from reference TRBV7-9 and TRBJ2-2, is DTGVSQNPRHKITKRGQNVTFRCDPISEHNRLYWYRQTLGQGPEFLTYFQNEAQLEKSRLLSDRFSAERPKGSFSTLEIQRTEQGDSAMYLCASSLVGALNGELFFGEGSRLTVL.